These 11 T cell receptor beta chains were all obtained from the same sample, sequenced in a study of a mutant IDH1 vaccine in newly diagnosed glioma. Clones were read by immunoSEQ multiplex PCR, and TCRdb kept only the in-frame ones, dropping some. This sample yields approximately 32,000 clones, of which about nine tenths are seen a single time; approximately 2% belongs to the top ten. Time point meaning: week 47, end of study. Each vaccine dose was 300 ug of mutant IDH1 20-mer peptide, with topical imiquimod. These receptors' antigens are unknown. Sequencing was performed on PBMCs, taken from a glioma patient whose treatment included an IDH1 peptide vaccine. Every receptor here comes from a man between 35 and 55 years old with glioma.

This clone was observed once. The genes are TRBV7-8 and TRBJ1-3, with TRBD1 matching over 7 bases. The CDR3 is 18 amino acids. Germline assignment: CDR1 SGHVS and CDR2 FQNEAQ. Germline trimming cut 5 bases from V and 0 bases from J; bases unmatched to any gene: 13. The CDR3 protein is CASSPGPRTGISGNTIYF. CDR3 nucleotide sequence: TGTGCCAGCAGCCCCGGGCCCCGGACAGGCATCTCTGGAAACACCATATATTTT.

The CDR3 sequence: CASSETWGGEKLFF. DNA of the CDR3: TGTGCCAGCAGTGAAACGTGGGGTGGGGAAAAACTGTTTTTT. The chain joins TRBV6-1 to TRBJ1-4; D gene ambiguous. CDR3 length: 14 amino acids. Germline V lookup: CDR1 MNHNS, CDR2 SASEGT. Trimming took off 2 bases at V and 8 bases at J, with 12 bases between the two ends.

This chain links TRBV10-3 with TRBJ1-1; D may be TRBD1 (6 bases). The ends were cut back, 3 bases at V and 5 bases at J, with 28 bases in the middle. CDR3 length: 19 residues. The germline CDR1 and CDR2 sequences are ENHRY and SYGVKD. CDR3: CAISESGGGLYGGKTEAFF. The CDR3 DNA reads as TGTGCCATCAGTGAATCGGGAGGGGGGCTATACGGAGGAAAGACTGAAGCTTTCTTT.

The table lists this clone with a count of one. V usage is TRBV6-5 and J usage is TRBJ2-1; TRBD1 matches 8 bases. CDR3 length: 15 residues. In germline, CDR1 is MNHEY, CDR2 SVGAGI. The V segment lost 6 bases and the J segment 6 bases; nucleotides outside the gene matches: 10. The CDR3, as DNA: TGTGCCAGCAGCCCTACCGGGACAGGTTCCAATGAGCAGTTCTTC. This codes for CASSPTGTGSNEQFF.

This clone was observed once. The chain couples TRBV18 to TRBJ2-3; a weak D match, TRBD1 (6 bases). Trimming stripped 0 bases from V and 4 bases from J, with 14 bases between. The CDR3 totals 16 residues. CDR1 KGHSH and CDR2 LQKENI come from the germline V gene. The CDR3, as DNA: TGTGCCAGCTCACCACCGCAGGGGAGTAGGTCAGATACGCAGTATTTT. Residues: CASSPPQGSRSDTQYF.

The chain couples TRBV19 to TRBJ1-1, with 8 bases identical to TRBD1. The CDR3 loop spans 16 amino acids. V lost 4 bases and J lost 5; bases outside the gene matches: 12. CDR1 and CDR2 (germline): LNHDA, SQIVND (reference sequence). As DNA, the CDR3 is TGTGCCAGTAGTAGGCAGGGGGCTTTAGGGGGGACTGAAGCTTTCTTT. Translating it yields CASSRQGALGGTEAFF.

J is TRBJ2-7 and V is TRBV6-5; 8 nucleotides align to TRBD1. The CDR3 sequence is 14 residues long. Losses at the gene ends were 0 bases for V and 6 bases for J; bases not matched to a gene: 4. From germline, CDR1 is MNHEY and CDR2 SVGAGI. In DNA, the CDR3 is TGTGCCAGCAGTTACTCGACAGGGGAAGGCGAGCAGTACGTC. As protein: CASSYSTGEGEQYV.

The J gene is TRBJ1-2, the V gene TRBV5-1; weak D call: TRBD1 (6 bases). V lost 0 bases and J 5 bases, leaving 8 bases between the germline ends. Germline V lookup: CDR1 SGHRS, CDR2 YFSETQ. This CDR3 contains 13 residues. CDR3 sequence reads: CASSLDGQYGYTF. The DNA for the CDR3 is TGCGCCAGCAGCTTGGACGGACAGTATGGCTACACCTTC.

The V call is TRBV6-1, the J call TRBJ2-2; unclear D gene. The CDR3 has 14 residues. Trimming took 1 base from V and 7 from J, leaving 10 bases between them. The V gene's germline CDR1 is MNHNS and CDR2 SASEGT. The CDR3 reads CASSEEVGLGELFF. The CDR3 DNA is TGTGCCAGCAGTGAAGAAGTTGGTCTCGGGGAGCTGTTTTTT.

J is TRBJ2-7 and V is TRBV9; 11 positions match TRBD2. CDR1 is SGDLS, CDR2 YYNGEE, per germline. The CDR3 is 15 amino acids. V trimming: 0 bases; J trimming: 4 bases; junction bases outside the gene matches: 3. CDR3 sequence: CASSVGTSGRYEQYF. DNA of the CDR3: TGTGCCAGCAGCGTAGGGACTAGCGGGCGATACGAGCAGTACTTC.

The chain recombines TRBV7-2 with TRBJ2-2; D not resolved. Looked up from germline, CDR1 is SGHTA and CDR2 is FQGNSA. The V end was cut by 2 bases, the J end by 8 bases, with 6 bases between. The CDR3 runs to 12 residues. CDR3 coding DNA: TGTGCCAGCAGCTTAAGGAGTGGGGAGCTGTTTTTT. Translating it yields CASSLRSGELFF.